This T cell receptor beta chain is drawn from a study of shared clonotypes between healthy human individuals (dated by TCRdb to the early 2020s). Background on the whole study: Three men and a couple of women, aged 18 to 49 years, made up the cohort. For each donor, CD4 naive and CD4 memory were each run on three plates, CD8 naive on two plates, and CD8 memory on one plate. The study deeply sequenced blood TCR repertoires of 5 or 6 healthy adults to estimate repertoire size and the extent of clonotype sharing between individuals. To increase sequencing depth and limit assay-specific biases, different laboratories used diverse techniques to prepare libraries and sequence TCR repertoires. Between about 0.94 and 8.9 billion PBMCs per donor were obtained by leukapheresis. On the study overall, not on this receptor specifically: The small number of donors limited the genetic and exposure-history diversity represented. Based on pairwise subsampling, the degree of clonotype sharing among donors was expected to be affected by sequencing depth. Rarefaction of sorted-subset datasets indicated incomplete sequencing despite the large sequencing depth. Naive subsets generally had larger estimated clonotype richness than memory subsets. Compared with non-shared clonotypes, clonotypes shared by all four sorted-subset donors had higher generation probabilities. Only blood was sampled, and tissue TCR repertoires likely differ from those in blood. Approximately 5% of naive CD4, roughly 3.5% of naive CD8, 2% to 2.5% of memory CD4, and 0.35% to 0.5% of memory CD8 clonotypes were shared across several donors.

Donors were healthy HIV-negative adults with no recently reported acute infections or vaccinations. All donors were Caucasian adults living in Nashville, Tennessee, USA. CD4+ T cells were enriched by magnetic negative selection, after which naive cells were positively selected on CD45RA and the negative fraction was taken as the memory subset. After blood collection by leukapheresis, PBMCs were isolated using Ficoll-Histopaque density gradient centrifugation and then cryopreserved in the vapor phase of liquid nitrogen. Analytical flow cytometry was used to check the purity and quantity of each magnetically sorted T cell population. Genomic DNA was isolated from every sorted fraction and measured by UV absorbance on a Nanodrop 2000c. This clone was observed once. Which antigen it targets is not known. Per-nucleotide qualities are absent, and no much larger clonotype sits a single base away. Using the deep immunoSEQ assay, multiplex PCR amplified TCR CDR3 regions from genomic DNA. For each cell subset, the extracted genomic DNA was distributed evenly across all wells of several immunoSEQ 96-well plates, and each plate served as one replicate. Each replicate PCR for sorted subsets received roughly 0.2 ug genomic DNA, equal to roughly 33,000 T cell genomes. The purified libraries were quantified using a Qubit 3.0 fluorometer, sized with a Bioanalyzer 2100, and then quantified again using the KAPA Library Quantification kit. Every immunoSEQ 96-well plate was sequenced on a dedicated single-read 150-cycle Illumina NextSeq 550 flow cell. The published analysis was carried out like this. Because only junctional sequences without quality scores were contained in the immunoSEQ output, filtering matching that applied to full-length reads could not be performed. Sequences were annotated with PyIR, a Python wrapper for IgBLAST v1.9, and V/J genes and CDR3 were assigned using IMGT germline references. Any read was removed if the V/J assignment was weak (E-value above 1e-6), the CDR3 was missing, or the read contained stop codons, out-of-frame junctions, or ambiguous translated residues. V3J clonotypes were defined by identical inferred V gene, J gene, and CDR3 amino acid sequence. Percentage overlap between repertoires was computed as shared unique clonotypes divided by the size of the smaller repertoire. Repertoire richness was assessed with RTK rarefaction, the Chao1 estimator, and Recon v2.1 estimates of unobserved clonotypes. Generation probabilities were computed with OLGA for all TCRbeta clonotypes obtained by the gDNA method from a handful of donors. The source is immuneACCESS, and TCRdb retained only in-frame sequences with V and J called. Part of the clones is not carried over; for the studies checked, unresolved V genes explain less than half of this, and the remainder is unexplained. V, J and clone size were drawn from that table, and D and trimming were deduced from the DNA. The sample yields roughly 1,000,000 clones; around 78% were counted once. The ten largest account for more than 0.55% of the sample.

From its cysteine to its phenylalanine, the CDR3 spans 16 amino acids. Here the CDR3 DNA is all that survives: 48 bases in frame from base 1. CDR1 MDHEN and CDR2 SYDVKM are derived from the germline V gene. V has 6 bases trimmed and J has 0 bases trimmed; junction bases matching no gene number 8. The sequence joins TRBV28 to TRBJ1-2, with 9 central nucleotides matching TRBD1. This clonotype was sampled from a man younger than 30 in good health. Some clones in this sample may be carry-over from other donors' samples. Source material: memory CD4+ T cells from PBMCs. The sample's cell subset or site, from its label and the paper: CD45RA-negative fraction. CDR3 sequence: CASRLGGTGPNYGYTF. The bases are TGTGCCAGCAGGCTCGGTGGGACAGGGCCTAACTATGGCTACACCTTC.